The rows below give T cell receptor beta chains drawn from one sample of a study of glioma-infiltrating T cells. TCRdb redid the calling of the multiplex PCR reads with MiXCR, one entry per CDR3 protein. The table records 160,000 or so distinct CDR3 sequences, around 42% of them present only once. Sequenced: glioma tissue, nonneoplastic brain tissue, or PBMCs (not recorded which). Receptors were obtained from a human donor with low-grade glioma or glioblastoma, undergoing nonglioma brain surgery, or in good health (not recorded which). Both conserved end residues are part of each CDR3. Each record gives: D gene, V gene, clone size, CDR3 length, J gene, CDR3 protein, CDR3 DNA. D genes are given only for firm matches. Not all rows give a size; the values are once, few, many and, for expanded clones, a class.

d_call: NA
v_call: TRBV24-1
clone_size: NA
cdr3_length: 15
j_call: TRBJ2-2
cdr3_aa: CATSGAERGTGELFF
cdr3_nt: TGTGCCACCAGTGGGGCAGAGCGCGGCACCGGGGAGCTGTTTTTT

d_call: TRBD1
v_call: TRBV12-3/TRBV12-4
clone_size: many
cdr3_length: 12
j_call: TRBJ1-5
cdr3_aa: CASSGTVGVQHF
cdr3_nt: TGTGCCAGCAGTGGGACAGTTGGGGTCCAGCATTTT

d_call: NA
v_call: TRBV20-1
clone_size: NA
cdr3_length: 13
j_call: TRBJ1-5
cdr3_aa: CSAHREGGQPQHF
cdr3_nt: TGCAGTGCTCACAGGGAAGGTGGACAGCCCCAGCATTTT

d_call: NA
v_call: TRBV19
clone_size: NA
cdr3_length: 14
j_call: TRBJ2-2
cdr3_aa: CASRTGLPTGELFF
cdr3_nt: TGTGCCAGTAGGACAGGTCTCCCCACCGGGGAGCTGTTTTTT

d_call: NA
v_call: TRBV28
clone_size: many
cdr3_length: 14
j_call: TRBJ2-7
cdr3_aa: CASRPEGVTYEQYF
cdr3_nt: TGTGCCAGCAGGCCCGAGGGGGTTACCTACGAGCAGTACTTC

d_call: NA
v_call: TRBV7-8
clone_size: few
cdr3_length: 15
j_call: TRBJ1-5
cdr3_aa: CASSLRPHSNQPQHF
cdr3_nt: TGTGCCAGCAGCTTACGGCCACATAGCAATCAGCCCCAGCATTTT

d_call: NA
v_call: TRBV12-3/TRBV12-4
clone_size: many
cdr3_length: 14
j_call: TRBJ1-5
cdr3_aa: CASSSLTGNQPQHF
cdr3_nt: TGTGCCAGCAGTTCCCTCACGGGCAATCAGCCCCAGCATTTT

d_call: TRBD2
v_call: TRBV28
clone_size: many
cdr3_length: 13
j_call: TRBJ2-3
cdr3_aa: CASSLTSPDTQYF
cdr3_nt: TGTGCCAGCAGTTTGACTAGCCCCGATACGCAGTATTTT

d_call: TRBD2
v_call: TRBV25-1
clone_size: NA
cdr3_length: 14
j_call: TRBJ2-7
cdr3_aa: CASISPGLAGEQYF
cdr3_nt: TGTGCCAGCATTTCTCCGGGACTAGCGGGAGAGCAGTACTTC

d_call: NA
v_call: TRBV12-3/TRBV12-4
clone_size: NA
cdr3_length: 14
j_call: TRBJ2-3
cdr3_aa: CASTPSGWTDTQYF
cdr3_nt: TGTGCCAGCACTCCAAGCGGGTGGACAGATACGCAGTATTTT

d_call: TRBD2
v_call: TRBV20-1
clone_size: many
cdr3_length: 15
j_call: TRBJ2-1
cdr3_aa: CSALSGSKVGNEQFF
cdr3_nt: TGCAGTGCTCTTAGCGGGAGTAAAGTGGGCAATGAGCAGTTCTTC

d_call: TRBD2
v_call: TRBV29-1
clone_size: NA
cdr3_length: 12
j_call: TRBJ2-7
cdr3_aa: CSVVAGSYEQYF
cdr3_nt: TGCAGCGTGGTAGCGGGATCCTACGAGCAGTACTTC

d_call: TRBD2
v_call: TRBV3-1
clone_size: NA
cdr3_length: 15
j_call: TRBJ2-1
cdr3_aa: CASSQYSGRMNEQFF
cdr3_nt: TGTGCCAGCAGCCAATATAGCGGGAGGATGAATGAGCAGTTCTTC

d_call: NA
v_call: TRBV5-4
clone_size: few
cdr3_length: 13
j_call: TRBJ2-5
cdr3_aa: CASSLFWQETQYF
cdr3_nt: TGTGCCAGCAGCTTGTTCTGGCAGGAGACCCAGTACTTC

d_call: NA
v_call: TRBV29-1
clone_size: NA
cdr3_length: 13
j_call: TRBJ2-2
cdr3_aa: CSVDREDTGELFF
cdr3_nt: TGCAGCGTTGACAGGGAGGACACCGGGGAGCTGTTTTTT

d_call: NA
v_call: TRBV6-1
clone_size: many
cdr3_length: 17
j_call: TRBJ1-1
cdr3_aa: CASSEAGHEARNTEAFF
cdr3_nt: TGTGCCAGCAGTGAAGCGGGGCATGAGGCCCGGAACACTGAAGCTTTCTTT

d_call: NA
v_call: TRBV29-1
clone_size: NA
cdr3_length: 11
j_call: TRBJ2-5
cdr3_aa: CSVAQGETQYF
cdr3_nt: TGCAGCGTTGCCCAGGGGGAGACCCAGTACTTC

d_call: TRBD2
v_call: TRBV29-1
clone_size: NA
cdr3_length: 16
j_call: TRBJ2-7
cdr3_aa: CSVEDFGLAGSYEQYF
cdr3_nt: TGCAGCGTTGAAGATTTTGGACTAGCGGGATCCTACGAGCAGTACTTC

d_call: NA
v_call: TRBV29-1
clone_size: NA
cdr3_length: 13
j_call: TRBJ2-3
cdr3_aa: CSVERGATDTQYF
cdr3_nt: TGCAGCGTTGAAAGGGGGGCCACAGATACGCAGTATTTT

d_call: TRBD1
v_call: TRBV12-3/TRBV12-4
clone_size: NA
cdr3_length: 14
j_call: TRBJ2-1
cdr3_aa: CASTWDSSYNEQLF
cdr3_nt: TGTGCCAGCACATGGGACAGCTCCTACAATGAGCAGCTCTTC

d_call: TRBD2
v_call: TRBV7-9
clone_size: NA
cdr3_length: 18
j_call: TRBJ2-1
cdr3_aa: CASSPRAPERERVYEQFF
cdr3_nt: TGTGCCAGCAGCCCCAGGGCGCCGGAGCGGGAAAGGGTCTATGAGCAGTTCTTC

d_call: NA
v_call: TRBV7-9
clone_size: NA
cdr3_length: 12
j_call: TRBJ2-3
cdr3_aa: CASSLGTDRQYF
cdr3_nt: TGTGCCAGCAGCTTAGGAACAGATAGGCAGTATTTT

d_call: NA
v_call: TRBV20-1
clone_size: many
cdr3_length: 12
j_call: TRBJ1-1
cdr3_aa: CSASWENTEAFF
cdr3_nt: TGCAGTGCTAGCTGGGAGAACACTGAAGCTTTCTTT

d_call: NA
v_call: TRBV28
clone_size: many
cdr3_length: 17
j_call: TRBJ2-4
cdr3_aa: CASSPPHGSERGNIQYF
cdr3_nt: TGTGCCAGCAGTCCTCCTCATGGAAGCGAGAGGGGAAACATTCAGTACTTC

d_call: NA
v_call: TRBV2
clone_size: many
cdr3_length: 11
j_call: TRBJ1-4
cdr3_aa: CASSVNEKLFF
cdr3_nt: TGTGCCAGCAGTGTCAATGAAAAACTGTTTTTT

d_call: NA
v_call: TRBV3-1
clone_size: NA
cdr3_length: 15
j_call: TRBJ1-1
cdr3_aa: CARSQDWAVNTEAFF
cdr3_nt: TGTGCCAGGAGCCAAGATTGGGCCGTGAACACTGAAGCTTTCTTT

d_call: TRBD1
v_call: TRBV6-1
clone_size: many
cdr3_length: 14
j_call: TRBJ2-2
cdr3_aa: CASKSGGYTGELFF
cdr3_nt: TGTGCCAGCAAGTCAGGGGGATACACCGGGGAGCTGTTTTTT

d_call: NA
v_call: TRBV5-1
clone_size: NA
cdr3_length: 13
j_call: TRBJ2-1
cdr3_aa: CASRGGLRGEQFF
cdr3_nt: TGCGCCAGCAGAGGGGGACTAAGGGGTGAGCAGTTCTTC

d_call: TRBD1
v_call: TRBV20-1
clone_size: NA
cdr3_length: 15
j_call: TRBJ1-5
cdr3_aa: CSANSALTGFQPQHF
cdr3_nt: TGCAGTGCTAACTCAGCCCTGACAGGGTTTCAGCCCCAGCATTTT

d_call: TRBD1
v_call: TRBV12-3/TRBV12-4
clone_size: NA
cdr3_length: 16
j_call: TRBJ2-2
cdr3_aa: CASSLAPGGRGGELFF
cdr3_nt: TGTGCCAGCAGTTTAGCCCCAGGGGGTCGGGGCGGGGAGCTGTTTTTT

d_call: NA
v_call: TRBV12-5
clone_size: NA
cdr3_length: 11
j_call: TRBJ2-1
cdr3_aa: CPSGFVGEQFF
cdr3_nt: TGTCCTAGTGGTTTCGTTGGTGAGCAGTTCTTC

d_call: NA
v_call: TRBV19
clone_size: NA
cdr3_length: 15
j_call: TRBJ1-2
cdr3_aa: CASTPLAGNGYGYTF
cdr3_nt: TGTGCCAGTACCCCCCTAGCGGGTAATGGCTATGGCTACACCTTC

d_call: NA
v_call: TRBV7-2
clone_size: NA
cdr3_length: 15
j_call: TRBJ2-2
cdr3_aa: CASRLRGRNTGELVF
cdr3_nt: TGTGCCAGCAGGCTGCGGGGACGAAACACCGGGGAGCTGGTTTTT

d_call: NA
v_call: TRBV15
clone_size: NA
cdr3_length: 13
j_call: TRBJ1-2
cdr3_aa: CATSRLYETCYTF
cdr3_nt: TGTGCCACCAGCAGATTATACGAAACTTGCTACACCTTC

d_call: TRBD2
v_call: TRBV25-1
clone_size: NA
cdr3_length: 17
j_call: TRBJ2-3
cdr3_aa: CASSDERLANWTDTQYF
cdr3_nt: TGTGCCAGCAGTGATGAGAGACTAGCGAATTGGACAGACACGCAGTATTTT

d_call: NA
v_call: TRBV15
clone_size: many
cdr3_length: 18
j_call: TRBJ2-1
cdr3_aa: CATSRDFRVGRNINEQFF
cdr3_nt: TGTGCCACCAGCAGAGATTTTAGGGTCGGCCGGAATATTAATGAGCAGTTCTTC

d_call: TRBD2
v_call: TRBV20-1
clone_size: many
cdr3_length: 12
j_call: TRBJ2-5
cdr3_aa: CSAYSGRETQYF
cdr3_nt: TGCAGTGCTTATAGCGGGAGGGAGACCCAGTACTTC

d_call: NA
v_call: TRBV5-1
clone_size: NA
cdr3_length: 14
j_call: TRBJ2-3
cdr3_aa: CASSFAATGDTQYF
cdr3_nt: TGCGCCAGCAGCTTTGCGGCCACTGGGGATACGCAGTATTTT

d_call: NA
v_call: TRBV3-1
clone_size: many
cdr3_length: 14
j_call: TRBJ1-5
cdr3_aa: CASSQDPSGRPQHF
cdr3_nt: TGTGCCAGCAGCCAAGATCCCTCGGGCAGGCCCCAGCATTTT

d_call: NA
v_call: TRBV25-1
clone_size: many
cdr3_length: 15
j_call: TRBJ1-3
cdr3_aa: CASSTGDGAGNTIYF
cdr3_nt: TGTGCCAGCAGCACCGGAGACGGGGCGGGGAACACCATATATTTT

d_call: NA
v_call: TRBV6-1
clone_size: NA
cdr3_length: 18
j_call: TRBJ1-4
cdr3_aa: CASRAPRGPVTTNEKLFF
cdr3_nt: TGTGCCAGCAGGGCCCCCAGGGGCCCGGTTACAACTAATGAAAAACTGTTTTTT

d_call: NA
v_call: TRBV7-9
clone_size: NA
cdr3_length: 16
j_call: TRBJ2-3
cdr3_aa: CACSLGATGETDTQYF
cdr3_nt: TGTGCCTGCAGCTTAGGGGCGACAGGAGAGACAGATACGCAGTATTTT

d_call: TRBD1
v_call: TRBV2
clone_size: few
cdr3_length: 16
j_call: TRBJ1-5
cdr3_aa: CASSHYRGGGNQPQHF
cdr3_nt: TGTGCCAGCAGTCATTACAGGGGGGGGGGCAATCAGCCCCAGCATTTT